This is a list of T cell receptor beta chains from one sample in a study. MiXCR, run by TCRdb on the 5' RACE reads, gives a single entry per CDR3 protein. The table lists about 60,000 distinct CDR3 sequences, around 30% of them singletons. The specimen sequenced was tumor-infiltrating naive CD4+ T cells sorted from the breast tumor. Every receptor here comes from a female donor with breast cancer. CDR3s include the opening cysteine and the closing phenylalanine or tryptophan. Size tells how often a clone was seen (once, few, many) or the class of an expanded clone, and some rows leave it out.

TRBJ2-1	-	14	TRBV20-1	CGARPTSGRNEQFF
TRBJ2-3	many	17	TRBV4-1	CASSQIDMGLRSDTQYF
TRBJ1-4	-	14	TRBV11-2	CASSPRGIRRKLFF
TRBJ2-1	-	17	TRBV28	CASRLTSGGASYNEQFF
TRBJ1-2	many	13	TRBV4-1	CASSQDGNYGYTF
TRBJ2-5	few	15	TRBV7-9	CASSFGLAGEETQYF
TRBJ2-3	-	15	TRBV5-4	CASSLARVAPDTQYF
TRBJ2-3	many	15	TRBV7-2	CASSFSGRGTDTQYF
TRBJ2-5	few	14	TRBV7-2	CASSGQGSEETQYF
TRBJ2-6	-	15	TRBV7-9	CASSSLDRPFNVLTF
TRBJ2-1	-	15	TRBV20-1	CSAREPSGSINEQFF
TRBJ1-3	few	17	TRBV4-2	CASSQDLADNSGNTIYF
TRBJ2-3	few	13	TRBV12-3/TRBV12-4	CAVGGSYGDTQYF